This T cell receptor (beta chain) was observed in a study of cytomegalovirus exposure and HLA in healthy donors. General study points: Among TCR beta chains of equal frequency, HLA-associated ones were more clonally expanded in a later analysis. In a later analysis, HLA-C alleles had the fewest associated TCRs, DRB1 alleles the most.

All the people who gave samples were healthy bone marrow donors. PCR involved 60 Vbeta and 13 Jbeta primers. The method was immunoSEQ multiplex PCR; TCRdb's version includes in-frame clones alone and lacks a portion of them. Of about 110,000 clones detected, around 81% appear once; the ten largest clones hold less than 2.5%. Remarks on this clone: Its cognate antigen is unknown.

This sequence was found in a woman aged 25 to 39 in good health and CMV-seronegative. Sequencing was performed on PBMCs.

The chain's CDR3 is CASSLGTGGGSETQYF. The CDR3 nucleotides are TGTGCCAGCAGCTTAGGGACAGGGGGCGGTTCGGAGACCCAGTACTTC. The chain joins TRBV5-5 to TRBJ2-5, with 12 bases lining up with TRBD1. The J segment lost 5 bases and the V segment lost 2 bases, leaving 7 bases of the junction unmatched. This CDR3 region has 16 residues. CDR1 is SGHKS, CDR2 YYEKEE, per germline (reference sequence).